This entry features one T cell receptor beta chain sequence. CD8 cells classed as naive were CD45RO-negative and positively selected for CCR7, excluding terminally differentiated effector memory CD45RA+ cells. Adult Caucasians living in Nashville, Tennessee made up all of the donors. Deep-level running was used for the assay. The table came from immunoSEQ multiplex PCR; TCRdb's copy has only in-frame clones and leaves some out. Of millions of clones listed, about 95% are singletons. The V gene end was trimmed by 8 bases and the J gene end by 6 bases; junction bases not matched to a gene: 17. The CDR3 extends over 18 amino acids. Germline V gene data show CDR1 as WSHSY and CDR2 as SAAADI. This entry comes from a study of shared clonotypes between healthy human individuals. Study at large: Each donor contributed plates that comprised three CD4 naive, three CD4 memory, two CD8 naive and one CD8 memory.

This receptor was obtained from a man between 18 and 29 years old in good health. The sample was naive CD8+ T cells sorted from blood. The genes are TRBV10-2 and TRBJ2-2; 11 positions match TRBD1. The CDR3 here is CASHRDRGGETLSGELFF. DNA for the CDR3: TGCGCCAGCCACCGGGACAGGGGGGGAGAAACGCTATCCGGGGAGCTGTTTTTT.